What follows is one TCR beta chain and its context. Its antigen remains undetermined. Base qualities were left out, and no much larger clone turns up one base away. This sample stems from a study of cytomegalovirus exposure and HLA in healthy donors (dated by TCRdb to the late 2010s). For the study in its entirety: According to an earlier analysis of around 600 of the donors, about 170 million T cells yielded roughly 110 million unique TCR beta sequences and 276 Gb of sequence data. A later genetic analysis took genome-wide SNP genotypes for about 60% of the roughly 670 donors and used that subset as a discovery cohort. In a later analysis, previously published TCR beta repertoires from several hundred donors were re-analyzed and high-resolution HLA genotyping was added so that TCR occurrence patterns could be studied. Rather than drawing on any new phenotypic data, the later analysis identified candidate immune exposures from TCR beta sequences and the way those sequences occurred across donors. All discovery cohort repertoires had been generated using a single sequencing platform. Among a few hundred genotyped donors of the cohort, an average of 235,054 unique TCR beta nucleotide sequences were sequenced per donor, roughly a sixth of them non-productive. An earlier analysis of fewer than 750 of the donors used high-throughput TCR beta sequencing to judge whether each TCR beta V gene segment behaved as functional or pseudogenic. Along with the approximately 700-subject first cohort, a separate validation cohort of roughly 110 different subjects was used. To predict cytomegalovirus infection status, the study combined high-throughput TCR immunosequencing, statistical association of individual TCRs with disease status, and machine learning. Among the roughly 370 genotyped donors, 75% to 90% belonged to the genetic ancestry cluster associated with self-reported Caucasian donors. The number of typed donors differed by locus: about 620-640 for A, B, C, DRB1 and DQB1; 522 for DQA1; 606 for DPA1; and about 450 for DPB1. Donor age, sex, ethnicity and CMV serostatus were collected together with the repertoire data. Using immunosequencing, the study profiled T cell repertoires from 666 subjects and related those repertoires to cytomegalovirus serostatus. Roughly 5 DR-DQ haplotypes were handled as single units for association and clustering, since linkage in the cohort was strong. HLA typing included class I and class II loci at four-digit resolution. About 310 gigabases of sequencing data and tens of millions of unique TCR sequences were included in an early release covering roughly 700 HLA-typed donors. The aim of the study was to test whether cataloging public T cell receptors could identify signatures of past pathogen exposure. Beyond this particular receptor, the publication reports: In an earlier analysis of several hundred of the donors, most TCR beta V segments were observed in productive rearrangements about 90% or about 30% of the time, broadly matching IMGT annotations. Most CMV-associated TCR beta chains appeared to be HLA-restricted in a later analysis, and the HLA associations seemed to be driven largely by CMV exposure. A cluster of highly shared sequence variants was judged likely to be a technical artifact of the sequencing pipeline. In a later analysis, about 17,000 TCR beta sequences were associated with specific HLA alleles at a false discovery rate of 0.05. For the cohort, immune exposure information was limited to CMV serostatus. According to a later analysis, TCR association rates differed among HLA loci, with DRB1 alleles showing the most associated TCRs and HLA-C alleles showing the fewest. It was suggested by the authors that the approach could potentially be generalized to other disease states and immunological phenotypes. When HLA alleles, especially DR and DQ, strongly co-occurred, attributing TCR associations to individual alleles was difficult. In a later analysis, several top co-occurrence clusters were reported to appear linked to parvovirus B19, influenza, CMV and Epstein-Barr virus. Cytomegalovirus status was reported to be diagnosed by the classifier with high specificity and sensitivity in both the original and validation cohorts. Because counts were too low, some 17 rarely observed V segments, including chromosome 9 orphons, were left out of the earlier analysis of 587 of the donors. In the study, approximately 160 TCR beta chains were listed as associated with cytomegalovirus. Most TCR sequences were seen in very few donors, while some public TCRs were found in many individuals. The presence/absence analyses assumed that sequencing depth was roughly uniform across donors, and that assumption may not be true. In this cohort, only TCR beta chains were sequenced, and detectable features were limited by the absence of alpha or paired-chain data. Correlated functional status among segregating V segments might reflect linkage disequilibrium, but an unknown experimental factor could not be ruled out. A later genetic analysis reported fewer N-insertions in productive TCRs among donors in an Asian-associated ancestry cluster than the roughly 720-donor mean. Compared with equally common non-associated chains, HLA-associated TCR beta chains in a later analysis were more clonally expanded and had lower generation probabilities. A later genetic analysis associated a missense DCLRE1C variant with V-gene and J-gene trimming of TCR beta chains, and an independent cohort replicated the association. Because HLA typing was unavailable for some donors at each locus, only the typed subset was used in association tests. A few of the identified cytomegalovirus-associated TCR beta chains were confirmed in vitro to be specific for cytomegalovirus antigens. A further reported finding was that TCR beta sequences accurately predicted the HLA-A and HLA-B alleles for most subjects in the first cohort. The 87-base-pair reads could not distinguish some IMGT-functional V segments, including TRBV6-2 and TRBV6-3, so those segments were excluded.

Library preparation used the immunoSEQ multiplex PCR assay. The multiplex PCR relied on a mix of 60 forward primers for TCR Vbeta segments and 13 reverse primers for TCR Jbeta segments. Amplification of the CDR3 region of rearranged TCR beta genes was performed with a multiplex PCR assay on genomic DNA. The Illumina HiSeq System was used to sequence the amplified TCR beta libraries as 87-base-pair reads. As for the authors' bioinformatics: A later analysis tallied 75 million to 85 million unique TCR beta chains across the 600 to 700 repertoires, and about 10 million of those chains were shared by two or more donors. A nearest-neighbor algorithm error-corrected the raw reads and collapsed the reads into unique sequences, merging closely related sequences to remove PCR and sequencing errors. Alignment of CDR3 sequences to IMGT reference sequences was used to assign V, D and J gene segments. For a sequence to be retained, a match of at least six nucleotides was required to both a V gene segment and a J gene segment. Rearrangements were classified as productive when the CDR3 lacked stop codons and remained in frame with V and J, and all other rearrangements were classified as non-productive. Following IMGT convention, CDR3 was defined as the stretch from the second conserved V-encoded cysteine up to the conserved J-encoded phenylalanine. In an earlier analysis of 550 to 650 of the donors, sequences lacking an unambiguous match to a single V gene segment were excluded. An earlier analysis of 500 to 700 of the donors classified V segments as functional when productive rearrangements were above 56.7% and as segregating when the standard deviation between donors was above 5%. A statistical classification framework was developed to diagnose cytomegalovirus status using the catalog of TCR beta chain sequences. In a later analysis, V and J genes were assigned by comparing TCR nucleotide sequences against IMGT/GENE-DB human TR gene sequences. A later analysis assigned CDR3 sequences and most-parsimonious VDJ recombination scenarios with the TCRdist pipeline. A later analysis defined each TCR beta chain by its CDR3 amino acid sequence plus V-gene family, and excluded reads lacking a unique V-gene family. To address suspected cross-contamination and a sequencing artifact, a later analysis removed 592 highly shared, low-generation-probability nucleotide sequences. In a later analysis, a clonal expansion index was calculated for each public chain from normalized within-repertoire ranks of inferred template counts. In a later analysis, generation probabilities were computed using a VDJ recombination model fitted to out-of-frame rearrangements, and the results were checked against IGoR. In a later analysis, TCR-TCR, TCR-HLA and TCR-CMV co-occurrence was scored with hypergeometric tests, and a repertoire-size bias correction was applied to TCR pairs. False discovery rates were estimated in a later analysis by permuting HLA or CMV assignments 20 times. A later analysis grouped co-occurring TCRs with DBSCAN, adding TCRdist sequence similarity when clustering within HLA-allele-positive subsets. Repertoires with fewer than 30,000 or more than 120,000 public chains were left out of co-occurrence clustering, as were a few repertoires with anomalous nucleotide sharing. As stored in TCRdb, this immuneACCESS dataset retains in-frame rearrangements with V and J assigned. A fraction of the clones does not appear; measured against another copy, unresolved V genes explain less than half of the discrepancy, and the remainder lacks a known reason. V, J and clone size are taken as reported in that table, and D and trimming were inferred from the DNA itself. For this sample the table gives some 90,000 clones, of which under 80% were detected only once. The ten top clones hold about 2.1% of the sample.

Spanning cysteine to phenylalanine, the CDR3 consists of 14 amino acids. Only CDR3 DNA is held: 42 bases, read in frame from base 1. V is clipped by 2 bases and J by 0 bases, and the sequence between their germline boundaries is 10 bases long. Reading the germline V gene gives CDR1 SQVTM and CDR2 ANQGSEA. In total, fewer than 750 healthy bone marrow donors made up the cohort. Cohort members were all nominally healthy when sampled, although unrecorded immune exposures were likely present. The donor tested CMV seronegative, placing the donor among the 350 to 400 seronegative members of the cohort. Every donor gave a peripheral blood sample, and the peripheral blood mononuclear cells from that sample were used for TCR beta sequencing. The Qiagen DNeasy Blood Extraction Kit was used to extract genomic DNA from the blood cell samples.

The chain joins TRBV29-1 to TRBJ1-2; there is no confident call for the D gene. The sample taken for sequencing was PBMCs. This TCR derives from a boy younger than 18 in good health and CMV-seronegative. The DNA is TGCAGCGTTGAAAGTCCAGGAACTAACTATGGCTACACCTTC. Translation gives CSVESPGTNYGYTF.